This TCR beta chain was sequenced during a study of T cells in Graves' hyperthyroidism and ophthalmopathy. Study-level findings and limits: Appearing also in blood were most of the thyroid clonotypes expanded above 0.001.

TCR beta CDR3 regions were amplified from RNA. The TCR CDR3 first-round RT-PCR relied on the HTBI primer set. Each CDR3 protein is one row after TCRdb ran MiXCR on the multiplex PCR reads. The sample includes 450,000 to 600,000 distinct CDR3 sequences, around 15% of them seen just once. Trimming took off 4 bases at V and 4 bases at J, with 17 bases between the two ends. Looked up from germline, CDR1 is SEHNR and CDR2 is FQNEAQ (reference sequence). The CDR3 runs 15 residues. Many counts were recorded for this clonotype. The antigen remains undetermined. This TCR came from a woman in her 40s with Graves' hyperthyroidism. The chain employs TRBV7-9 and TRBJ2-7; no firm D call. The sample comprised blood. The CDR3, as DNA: TGTGCCAGCAGCTCCCGGGCTTCTACTAAATACGAGCAGTACTTC. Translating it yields CASSSRASTKYEQYF.